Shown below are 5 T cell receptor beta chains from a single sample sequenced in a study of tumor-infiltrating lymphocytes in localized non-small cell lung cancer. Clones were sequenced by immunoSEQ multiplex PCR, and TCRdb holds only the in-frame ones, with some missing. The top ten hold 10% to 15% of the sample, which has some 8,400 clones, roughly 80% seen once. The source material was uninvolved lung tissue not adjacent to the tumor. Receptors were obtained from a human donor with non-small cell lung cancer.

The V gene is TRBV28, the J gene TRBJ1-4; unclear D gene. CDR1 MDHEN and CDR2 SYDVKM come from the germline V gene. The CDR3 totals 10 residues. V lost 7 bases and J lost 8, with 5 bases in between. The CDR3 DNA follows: TGTGCCAGCAAGGAGGAAAAACTGTTTTTT. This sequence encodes CASKEEKLFF.

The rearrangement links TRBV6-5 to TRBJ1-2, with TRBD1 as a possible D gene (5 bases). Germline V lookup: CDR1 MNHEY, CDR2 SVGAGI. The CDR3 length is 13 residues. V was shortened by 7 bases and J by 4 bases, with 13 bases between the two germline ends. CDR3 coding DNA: TGTGCCAGCACCACCAGGGTCGGCTATGGCTACACCTTC. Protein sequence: CASTTRVGYGYTF.

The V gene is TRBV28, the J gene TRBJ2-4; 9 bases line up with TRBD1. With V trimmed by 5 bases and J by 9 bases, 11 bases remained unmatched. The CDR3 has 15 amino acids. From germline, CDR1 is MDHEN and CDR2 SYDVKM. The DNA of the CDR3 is TGTGCCAGCAGTCAGCCGGGACAGGGAGGAAGCATTCAGTACTTC. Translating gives CASSQPGQGGSIQYF.

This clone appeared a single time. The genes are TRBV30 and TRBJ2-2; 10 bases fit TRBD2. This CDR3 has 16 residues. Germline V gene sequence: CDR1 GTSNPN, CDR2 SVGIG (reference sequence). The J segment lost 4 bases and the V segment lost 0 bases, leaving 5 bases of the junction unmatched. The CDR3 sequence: CAWSVRGLAFTGELFF. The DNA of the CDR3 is TGTGCCTGGAGTGTACGGGGACTAGCGTTCACCGGGGAGCTGTTTTTT.

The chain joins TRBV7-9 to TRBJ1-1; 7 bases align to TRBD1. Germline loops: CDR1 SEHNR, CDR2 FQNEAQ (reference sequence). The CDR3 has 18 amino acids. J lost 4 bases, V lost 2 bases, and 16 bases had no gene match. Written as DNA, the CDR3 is TGTGCCAGCAGCTTATTCCACGGGCAGGGGGGCTTTAGCACTGAAGCTTTCTTT. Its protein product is CASSLFHGQGGFSTEAFF.